This record covers a single T cell receptor (beta chain). Its antigen is undetermined. V lost 5 bases and J 7 bases, leaving 15 bases between the germline ends. CDR3 length: 13 residues. Germline CDR1 reads SGHTA; CDR2 reads FQGNSA. The PCR contained 60 Vbeta and 13 Jbeta primers. The method was immunoSEQ multiplex PCR; TCRdb's version includes in-frame clones alone and lacks a portion of them. The sample holds under 200,000 clones, around three quarters seen once. The sample is drawn from a study of cytomegalovirus exposure and HLA in healthy donors. Turning to the study itself: Around 89 million unique TCRs from HLA-typed donors made up an early data release.

Study-wide findings and caveats: Reportedly, a later analysis found an Asian-associated ancestry cluster had fewer N-insertions than the approximately 700-donor mean. TCR beta chain V- and J-gene trimming was linked, in a later analysis, to a missense variant in DCLRE1C. Among immune exposure information, only CMV serostatus was available.

The TCR originated in a woman aged 40 to 49 in good health and CMV-seronegative. Sequenced material: PBMCs. This chain joins TRBV7-2 and TRBJ2-7; D possibly corresponds to TRBD2 (6 bases). CDR3 sequence reads: CASSLGTPGEQYF. CDR3 DNA: TGTGCCAGCAGCCTAGGGACTCCCGGGGAGCAGTACTTC.